These 12 T cell receptor beta chains were sequenced from one sample in a study of T cells in Graves' hyperthyroidism and ophthalmopathy. What was amplified from RNA transcripts were TCR beta CDR3 regions. First-round RT-PCR targeting the TCR CDR3 was performed with the HTBI primer set. TCRdb fed the multiplex PCR reads into MiXCR, producing one record per CDR3 protein. The sample yields around 340,000 distinct CDR3 sequences, over 11% seen once. The sequencing input was blood. Every receptor here comes from a woman aged 25 to 45 with Graves' hyperthyroidism.

This clonotype was seen at least ten times. No DNA is shown, since the ends of the CDR3 on it are uncertain; the CDR3 is the one TCRdb lists. The V call is TRBV12-3 or TRBV12-4, the J call TRBJ1-1. The CDR3 is 15 residues long, ends included. CDR3 sequence reads: CASSTSWGESTEAFF.

The chain carries TRBV28 and TRBJ2-2, with D uncertain. The CDR3 has 14 amino acids. Trimming cost V 3 bases and J 6 bases, with 11 bases left between them. The V gene's germline CDR1 is MDHEN and CDR2 SYDVKM. This CDR3 is CASSLVELAGELFF. The CDR3 region has the DNA TGTGCCAGCAGTTTGGTCGAGTTGGCCGGGGAGCTGTTTTTT.

J is TRBJ2-1 and V is TRBV30, with D possibly TRBD2 on 6 matching bases. Germline loops: CDR1 GTSNPN, CDR2 SVGIG (reference sequence). This CDR3 comprises 11 residues. V was clipped by 8 bases and J by 5 bases, with 10 bases between them. CDR3: CAGLQHNEQFF. CDR3 nucleotide sequence: TGTGCCGGACTACAGCACAATGAGCAGTTCTTC.

This clonotype was seen many times. The chain uses TRBV12-3 or TRBV12-4 and TRBJ2-1; no reliable D call. This CDR3 comprises 12 residues. V was clipped by 6 bases and J by 6 bases, with 9 bases between them. CDR3 sequence: CASRETFNEQFF. The CDR3, as DNA: TGTGCCAGCAGGGAGACCTTCAATGAGCAGTTCTTC.

The sample holds one count of this clonotype. The chain is built from TRBV20-1 and TRBJ1-3, with 8 bases fitting TRBD1. This CDR3 is built from 16 residues. In germline, CDR1 is DFQATT, CDR2 SNEGSKA (reference sequence). The V and J ends lost 3 bases and 8 bases, in that order; junction bases with no gene match: 15. The CDR3 region is CSASEFRTGRSDTIYF. In nucleotides, the CDR3 is TGCAGTGCTAGCGAATTCCGGACAGGGAGGTCGGACACCATATATTTT.

This clonotype was observed at least ten times. This chain joins TRBV2 and TRBJ1-4; D is uncertain. This CDR3 region has 16 residues. Germline lookup yields CDR1 SNHLY and CDR2 FYNNEI. The germline V and J ends were trimmed by 2 bases and 5 bases, with 15 bases remaining between them. CDR3 in DNA: TGTGCCAGCAGTGAAAATACCGCCCAACTCAATGAAAAACTGTTTTTT. As protein: CASSENTAQLNEKLFF.

This clonotype was found many times. The rearrangement joins TRBV10-1 to TRBJ2-3, with D maybe TRBD2 (6 bases). CDR3 length equals 13 residues. The V gene's germline CDR1 is WNHNN and CDR2 SYGVQD (reference sequence). V was shortened by 7 bases and J by 1 base, with 9 bases between the two germline ends. The CDR3 DNA reads as TGCGCCAGCATGCGGGACGGCACAGATACGCAGTATTTT. Its translation: CASMRDGTDTQYF.

This clonotype occurred many times. The chain combines TRBV28 with TRBJ2-7; D uncertain. CDR3 length: 11 residues. V dropped 5 bases and J dropped 7 bases, with 9 bases sitting between them. Germline V gene data show CDR1 as MDHEN and CDR2 as SYDVKM. The CDR3 sequence: CASSPHREQYF. The CDR3 DNA follows: TGTGCCAGCAGTCCGCATAGGGAGCAGTACTTC.

This clonotype has at least ten counts. The chain uses TRBV12-3 or TRBV12-4 and TRBJ2-7; perhaps TRBD1 as D (7 bases). Between the trimmed V and J ends, which lost 5 bases and 7 bases, there was a span of 18 bases. The CDR3 consists of 14 residues. The CDR3 loop reads CASSLTGEAGEQYF. In DNA, the CDR3 is TGTGCCAGCAGTCTTACAGGGGAGGCTGGAGAGCAGTACTTC.

There are a few counts of this clonotype. This chain connects TRBV27 to TRBJ2-7, with 8 bases lining up with TRBD1. This CDR3 is 13 amino acids long. V lost 5 bases and J lost 5; bases outside the gene matches: 5. CDR1 and CDR2 (germline): MNHEY, SMNVEV (reference sequence). CDR3 sequence (DNA): TGTGCCAGCAGTCACGGACAGGGCCACGAGCAGTACTTC. This codes for CASSHGQGHEQYF.

This chain uses TRBV7-9 with TRBJ2-2; TRBD1 or TRBD2 may be the D gene (5 bases each). The germline gives CDR1 SEHNR, CDR2 FQNEAQ (reference sequence). Trimming left V 5 bases short and J 2 bases short, with 15 bases between. The CDR3 loop spans 16 amino acids. CDR3: CASSLPRGYNTGELFF. The CDR3 DNA follows: TGTGCCAGCAGCCTTCCTCGGGGCTACAACACCGGGGAGCTGTTTTTT.

There are many counts of this clonotype. The V call is TRBV11-2, the J call TRBJ2-3; a possible D gene is TRBD1 (6 bases). V was cut by 3 bases and J by 2 bases, with 12 bases left in between. The V gene's germline CDR1 is SGHAT and CDR2 FQNNGV. The CDR3 consists of 15 residues. CDR3 coding DNA: TGTGCCAGCAGCTTCTCACAGGGTTACACAGATACGCAGTATTTT. Translating gives CASSFSQGYTDTQYF.